The source of this T cell receptor beta chain is a study of PD-L1 blockade in urothelial cancer. Study context: Previous chemotherapy exposure amounted to 0 to 3 regimens for patients.

Time point given: peripheral blood 6 weeks after treatment start. Data came from immunoSEQ multiplex PCR; TCRdb stores just in-frame clones and leaves some out. The sample contains about 45,000 clones, almost 85% of which appear only once. This CDR3 region has 13 residues. Germline V lookup: CDR1 SGHTA, CDR2 FQGNSA. Trimming removed 0 bases from V and 7 bases from J, with 6 bases in between. The specimen was PBMCs, collected around atezolizumab (anti-PD-L1) treatment. The chain links TRBV7-2 to TRBJ2-2; the D gene is possibly TRBD2 (6 bases). The sequence was obtained from a man between 60 and 75 years old with urothelial cancer. This CDR3 is CASSLAAGGELFF. The CDR3 coding sequence is TGTGCCAGCAGCTTAGCAGCGGGCGGGGAGCTGTTTTTT.